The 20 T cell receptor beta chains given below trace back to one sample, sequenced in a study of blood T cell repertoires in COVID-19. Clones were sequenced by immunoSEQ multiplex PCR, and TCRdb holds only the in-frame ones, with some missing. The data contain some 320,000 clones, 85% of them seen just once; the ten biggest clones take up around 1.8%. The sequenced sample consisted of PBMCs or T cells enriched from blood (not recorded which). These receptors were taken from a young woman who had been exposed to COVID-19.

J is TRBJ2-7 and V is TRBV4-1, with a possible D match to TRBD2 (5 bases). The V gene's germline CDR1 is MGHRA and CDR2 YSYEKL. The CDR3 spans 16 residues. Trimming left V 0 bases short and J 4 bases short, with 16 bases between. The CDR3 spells CASSQDKEAAFYEQYF. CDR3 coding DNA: TGCGCCAGCAGCCAAGATAAGGAAGCGGCATTTTACGAGCAGTACTTC.

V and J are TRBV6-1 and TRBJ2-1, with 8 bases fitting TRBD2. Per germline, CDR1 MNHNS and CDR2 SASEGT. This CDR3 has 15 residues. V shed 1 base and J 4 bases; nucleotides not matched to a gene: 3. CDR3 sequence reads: CASSEEGGRYNEQFF. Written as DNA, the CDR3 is TGTGCCAGCAGTGAAGAGGGCGGGAGGTACAATGAGCAGTTCTTC.

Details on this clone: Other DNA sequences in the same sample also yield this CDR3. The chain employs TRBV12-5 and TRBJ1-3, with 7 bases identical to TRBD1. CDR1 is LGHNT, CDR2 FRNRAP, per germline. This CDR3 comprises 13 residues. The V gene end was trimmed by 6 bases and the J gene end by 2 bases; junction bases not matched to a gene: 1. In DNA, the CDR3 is TGTGCTAGTGGAACAGGGGCTGGAAACACCATATATTTT. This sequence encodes CASGTGAGNTIYF.

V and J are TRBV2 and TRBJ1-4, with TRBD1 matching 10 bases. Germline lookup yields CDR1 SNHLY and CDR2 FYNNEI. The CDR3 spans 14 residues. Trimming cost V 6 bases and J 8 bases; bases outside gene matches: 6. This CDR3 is CASSQGQGEEKLFF. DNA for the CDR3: TGTGCCAGCAGCCAAGGACAGGGGGAGGAAAAACTGTTTTTT. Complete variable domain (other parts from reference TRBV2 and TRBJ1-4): EPEVTQTPSHQVTQMGQEVILRCVPISNHLYFYWYRQILGQKVEFLVSFYNNEISEKSEIFDDQFSVERPDGSNFTLKIRSTKLEDSAMYFCASSQGQGEEKLFFGSGTQLSVL.

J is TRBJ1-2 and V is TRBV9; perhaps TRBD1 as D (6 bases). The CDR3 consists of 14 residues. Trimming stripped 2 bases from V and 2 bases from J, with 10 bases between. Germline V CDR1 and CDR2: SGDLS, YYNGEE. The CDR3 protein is CASSVDDRNYGYTF. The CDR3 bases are TGTGCCAGCAGCGTCGACGACAGGAACTATGGCTACACCTTC.

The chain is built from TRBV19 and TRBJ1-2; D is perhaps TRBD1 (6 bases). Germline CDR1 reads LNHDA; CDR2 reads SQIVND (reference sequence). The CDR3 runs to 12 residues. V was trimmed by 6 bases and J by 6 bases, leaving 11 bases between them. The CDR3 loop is CASSSGGHGYTF. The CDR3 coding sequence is TGTGCCAGTAGCTCGGGGGGCCATGGCTACACCTTC.

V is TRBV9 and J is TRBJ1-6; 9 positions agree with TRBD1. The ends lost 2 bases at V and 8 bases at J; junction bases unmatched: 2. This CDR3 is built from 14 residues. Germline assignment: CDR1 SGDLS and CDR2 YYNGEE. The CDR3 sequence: CASSVGQGYSPLHF. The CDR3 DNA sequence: TGTGCCAGCAGCGTTGGACAGGGGTATTCACCCCTCCACTTT.

The CDR3 DNA is TGTGCCAGCAGCAGACAGGGCGGAGACAATCAGCCCCAGCATTTT. It encodes CASSRQGGDNQPQHF. The rearrangement links TRBV9 to TRBJ1-5; 7 bases fit TRBD1. Germline loops: CDR1 SGDLS, CDR2 YYNGEE. V dropped 4 bases and J dropped 3; count of bases not matched to a gene: 7. The CDR3 sequence is 15 residues long.

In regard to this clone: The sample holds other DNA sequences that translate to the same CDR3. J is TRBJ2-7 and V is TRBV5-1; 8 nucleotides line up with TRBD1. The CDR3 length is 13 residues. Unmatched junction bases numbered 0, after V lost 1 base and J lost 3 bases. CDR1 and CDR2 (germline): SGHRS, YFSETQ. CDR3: CASSLTGGYEQYF. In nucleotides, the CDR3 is TGCGCCAGCAGCTTGACAGGGGGCTACGAGCAGTACTTC.

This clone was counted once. The CDR3: CASSDGQGIDEQYF. CDR3 in DNA: TGTGCCAGCAGTGACGGACAGGGTATCGACGAGCAGTACTTC. V is TRBV6-1 and J is TRBJ2-7; 8 nucleotides agree with TRBD1. The CDR3 runs 14 residues. Germline values: CDR1 MNHNS, CDR2 SASEGT. The V and J ends lost 3 bases and 5 bases, in that order; junction bases with no gene match: 6.

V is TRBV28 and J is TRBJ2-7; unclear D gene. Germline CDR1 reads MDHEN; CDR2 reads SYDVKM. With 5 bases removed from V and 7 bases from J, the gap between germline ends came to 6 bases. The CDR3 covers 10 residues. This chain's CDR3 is CASSPKEQYF. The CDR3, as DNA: TGTGCCAGCAGTCCTAAGGAGCAGTACTTC.

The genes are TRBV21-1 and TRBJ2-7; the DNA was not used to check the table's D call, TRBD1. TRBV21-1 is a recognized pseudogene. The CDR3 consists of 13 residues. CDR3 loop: CASGGTGLYEQYF. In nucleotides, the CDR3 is TGTGCCAGCGGCGGGACAGGACTCTACGAGCAGTACTTC.

Here the CDR3 DNA reads TGTGCCAGCAGTTCGACAGGGGTGTGGGAGCAGTACTTC. It translates to CASSSTGVWEQYF. The rearrangement joins TRBV28 to TRBJ2-7; TRBD1 aligns across 8 bases. Per germline, CDR1 MDHEN and CDR2 SYDVKM. Trimming cost V 4 bases and J 7 bases; bases outside gene matches: 6. The CDR3 is made up of 13 amino acids.

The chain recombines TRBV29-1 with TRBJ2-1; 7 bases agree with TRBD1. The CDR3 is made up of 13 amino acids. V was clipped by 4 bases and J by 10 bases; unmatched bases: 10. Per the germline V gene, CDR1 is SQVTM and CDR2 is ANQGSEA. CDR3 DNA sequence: TGCAGCGTTGTTAACCGAGGGGGCAAGGAGCAGTTCTTC. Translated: CSVVNRGGKEQFF.

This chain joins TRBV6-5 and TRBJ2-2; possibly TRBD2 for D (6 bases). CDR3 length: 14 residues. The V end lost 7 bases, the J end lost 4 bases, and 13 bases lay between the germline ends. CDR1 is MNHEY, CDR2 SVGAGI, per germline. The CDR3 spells CASMAGRATGELFF. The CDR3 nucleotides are TGTGCCAGCATGGCCGGGAGAGCCACCGGGGAGCTGTTTTTT.

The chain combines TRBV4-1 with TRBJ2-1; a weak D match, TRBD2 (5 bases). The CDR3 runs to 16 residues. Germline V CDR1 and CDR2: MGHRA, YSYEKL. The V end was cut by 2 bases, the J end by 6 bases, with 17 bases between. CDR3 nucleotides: TGCGCCAGCAGCCAACAGGACTTATTTTTCCGCAATGAGCAGTTCTTC. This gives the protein CASSQQDLFFRNEQFF.

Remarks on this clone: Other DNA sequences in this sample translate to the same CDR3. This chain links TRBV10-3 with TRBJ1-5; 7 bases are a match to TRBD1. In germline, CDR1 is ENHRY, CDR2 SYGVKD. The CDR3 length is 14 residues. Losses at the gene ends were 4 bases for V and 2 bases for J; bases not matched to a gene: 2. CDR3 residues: CAISGDRGNQPQHF. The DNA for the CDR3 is TGTGCCATCAGTGGCGACAGGGGCAATCAGCCCCAGCATTTT.

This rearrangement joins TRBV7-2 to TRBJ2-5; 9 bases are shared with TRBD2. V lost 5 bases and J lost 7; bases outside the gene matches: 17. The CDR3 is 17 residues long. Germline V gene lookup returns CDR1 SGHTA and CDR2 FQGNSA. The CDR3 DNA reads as TGTGCCAGCAGCCCAGGACTAGCGCTACGCCCCAAGAGGACCCAGTACTTC. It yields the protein CASSPGLALRPKRTQYF.

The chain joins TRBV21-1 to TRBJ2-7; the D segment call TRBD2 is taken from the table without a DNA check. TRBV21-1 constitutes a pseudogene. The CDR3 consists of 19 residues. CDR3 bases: TGTGCCAGCACCAAGGTGGCCTCACCTGGGAGGTTATGCTCCTACGAGCAGTACTTC. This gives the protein CASTKVASPGRLCSYEQYF.

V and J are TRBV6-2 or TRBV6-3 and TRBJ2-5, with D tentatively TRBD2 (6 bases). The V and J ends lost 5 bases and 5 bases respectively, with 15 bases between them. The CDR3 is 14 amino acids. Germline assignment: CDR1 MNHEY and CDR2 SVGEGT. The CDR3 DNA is TGTGCCAGCAGTCAAGCGGTTGGGAGGGAGACCCAGTACTTC. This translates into CASSQAVGRETQYF.